The 24 T cell receptor beta chains given below trace back to one sample, sequenced in a study of response to subunit inactivated influenza vaccine. MiXCR was run by TCRdb on the RT-PCR reads, yielding one entry per CDR3 protein. Of roughly 780,000 distinct CDR3 sequences in the sample, around a sixth were seen once. The sample consisted of PBMCs from blood, taken 4 to 6 days after vaccination. The receptors were sampled from a man in his fifties who received an inactivated influenza vaccine.

This clonotype was counted between two and nine times. The rearrangement uses TRBV10-3 and TRBJ2-5, with 8 bases lining up with TRBD1. CDR1 and CDR2 from the germline V gene are ENHRY and SYGVKD. The CDR3 has 15 amino acids. V was clipped by 6 bases and J by 5 bases; unmatched bases: 11. This CDR3 is CAISLGQGVLETQYF. The CDR3 DNA sequence: TGTGCCATCAGCTTAGGACAGGGAGTTTTGGAGACCCAGTACTTC.

The chain recombines TRBV20-1 with TRBJ2-7; D tentatively reads TRBD1 or TRBD2 (6 bases each). V was trimmed by 6 bases and J by 5 bases, leaving 17 bases between them. The length of the CDR3 is 13 residues. From germline, CDR1 is DFQATT and CDR2 SNEGSKA (reference sequence). The CDR3 protein is CSASRGTDDEQYF. The CDR3 region has the DNA TGCAGTGCATCGAGGGGGACTGACGACGAGCAGTACTTC.

This clonotype was seen at least ten times. The chain is built from TRBV7-3 and TRBJ2-3, with D perhaps assigned TRBD1 or TRBD2 (5 bases each). V was clipped by 10 bases and J by 1 base, with 15 bases between them. The CDR3 spans 14 residues. Germline-derived CDR1 and CDR2 are SGHTA and FQGTGA. The CDR3 DNA follows: TGTGCCACTGCACTAGGGGATGGCACAGATACGCAGTATTTT. Translating gives CATALGDGTDTQYF.

The CDR3 nucleotides read TGTGCCAGCAGTTTTGAGAATCAGCCCCAGCATTTT. It yields the protein CASSFENQPQHF. This chain uses TRBV28 with TRBJ1-5; D remains unclear. The CDR3 extends over 12 amino acids. Per germline, CDR1 MDHEN and CDR2 SYDVKM. V lost 3 bases to trimming and J lost 4 bases, with 4 bases between them.

The J gene is TRBJ2-1, the V gene TRBV5-1; D tentatively reads TRBD1 or TRBD2 (7 bases each). Germline V gives CDR1 SGHRS, CDR2 YFSETQ. CDR3 length equals 19 residues. V was shortened by 4 bases and J by 3 bases, with 26 bases between the two germline ends. CDR3 amino acids: CASSPGGNPTGAVYNEQFF. CDR3 coding DNA: TGCGCCAGCAGCCCGGGGGGAAACCCCACAGGGGCGGTCTACAATGAGCAGTTCTTC.

V and J are TRBV28 and TRBJ1-1, with D unclear. Germline loops: CDR1 MDHEN, CDR2 SYDVKM. V lost 3 bases to trimming and J lost 0 bases, with 14 bases between them. This CDR3 has 16 residues. The CDR3 here is CASSFRGSFMNTEAFF. The CDR3 nucleotides are TGTGCCAGCAGTTTTCGGGGTTCCTTTATGAACACTGAAGCTTTCTTT.

A few counts support this clonotype. The J gene is TRBJ2-2, the V gene TRBV5-4; no reliable D call. Germline V gene data show CDR1 as SGHNT and CDR2 as YYREEE (reference sequence). Trimming removed 1 base from V and 7 bases from J, with 17 bases in between. The CDR3 loop spans 16 amino acids. The CDR3 bases are TGTGCCAGCAGCTTGTACTCCAGGAAAGGGAACGGGGAGCTGTTTTTT. This codes for CASSLYSRKGNGELFF.

This clonotype was seen a few times. The rearrangement links TRBV4-2 to TRBJ2-2; no definite D call. The V gene lost 1 base and the J gene lost 6 bases, with 12 bases spanning the gap. The CDR3 has 15 amino acids. In germline, CDR1 is LGHNA, CDR2 YNFKEQ. For the CDR3, the DNA is TGTGCCAGCAGCCAAGCCGGACCAACTGCCGGGGAGCTGTTTTTT. This translates into CASSQAGPTAGELFF.

This clonotype was seen at least ten times. V is TRBV28 and J is TRBJ2-7; 10 bases match TRBD2. This CDR3 region has 14 residues. Trimming removed 3 bases from V and 7 bases from J; junction bases left unmatched: 6. Germline CDR1 and CDR2: MDHEN and SYDVKM. Here the CDR3 DNA reads TGTGCCAGCAGTTTGTCTAGCGGGAGCTGGGAGCAGTACTTC. This sequence encodes CASSLSSGSWEQYF. The whole variable domain, remainder taken from reference TRBV28 and TRBJ2-7, is DVKVTQSSRYLVKRTGEKVFLECVQDMDHENMFWYRQDPGLGLRLIYFSYDVKMKEKGDIPEGYSVSREKKERFSLILESASTNQTSMYLCASSLSSGSWEQYFGPGTRLTVT.

A few counts support this clonotype. The chain joins TRBV7-2 to TRBJ2-6; 9 nucleotides line up with TRBD1. Germline values: CDR1 SGHTA, CDR2 FQGNSA. V shed 5 bases and J 2 bases; nucleotides not matched to a gene: 7. There are 17 residues in the CDR3. The CDR3 nucleotides read TGTGCCAGCAGCGGGGGGACAGGGTACACTGGGGCCAACGTCCTGACTTTC. Its translation: CASSGGTGYTGANVLTF.

Here the CDR3 reads CASSSSGGSNEQFF. CDR3 DNA: TGTGCCAGCAGTTCTAGCGGGGGGTCCAATGAGCAGTTCTTC. The J gene is TRBJ2-1, the V gene TRBV12-3 or TRBV12-4; 11 bases line up with TRBD2. There are 14 residues in the CDR3. The junction had 2 bases not matched to a gene; V was cut back by 4 bases and J by 6 bases.

This chain connects TRBV19 to TRBJ2-3; 7 bases align to TRBD2. This CDR3 is 15 amino acids long. In germline, CDR1 is LNHDA, CDR2 SQIVND (reference sequence). J gave up 3 bases and V 3 bases, and 6 bases lay outside the gene matches. The CDR3 nucleotides are TGTGCCAGTAGTATTAGCCCCGGGAGGACAGATACGCAGTATTTT. It yields the protein CASSISPGRTDTQYF.

This clonotype was recorded at least ten times. The rearrangement uses TRBV27 and TRBJ2-5, with D perhaps matching TRBD1 (5 bases). The CDR3 sequence is 14 residues long. Germline V lookup: CDR1 MNHEY, CDR2 SMNVEV (reference sequence). Trimming stripped 5 bases from V and 4 bases from J, with 14 bases between. CDR3 DNA sequence: TGTGCCAGCAGTGCTCAGGGTGGAAGAGAGACCCAGTACTTC. Amino acid sequence: CASSAQGGRETQYF.

In this sample, this clonotype turned up a few times. The chain uses TRBV20-1 and TRBJ1-1; possibly TRBD1 for D (5 bases). Deletions cut 3 bases from V and 1 base from J, with 12 bases between. The CDR3 runs 14 residues. The germline V gene has CDR1 DFQATT and CDR2 SNEGSKA (reference sequence). CDR3 nucleotide sequence: TGCAGTGCTAGGACAGTTAGGGCGAACACTGAAGCTTTCTTT. Amino acids: CSARTVRANTEAFF.

This clonotype came up a few times. The chain is built from TRBV6-5 and TRBJ1-2, with D possibly matching TRBD1 (6 bases). Germline loops: CDR1 MNHEY, CDR2 SVGAGI. The V gene lost 3 bases and the J gene lost 4 bases, with 12 bases spanning the gap. The length of the CDR3 is 14 residues. The CDR3 here is CASSYNRETYGYTF. The DNA for the CDR3 is TGTGCCAGCAGTTATAACAGGGAGACCTATGGCTACACCTTC.

This clonotype was seen only a few times. The rearrangement uses TRBV11-2 and TRBJ2-6; D not certain. The ends were cut back, 6 bases at V and 2 bases at J, with 11 bases in the middle. The CDR3 is 15 amino acids. CDR1 and CDR2 (germline): SGHAT, FQNNGV. As DNA, the CDR3 is TGTGCCAGCAGGACGGCGCGAGCTGGGGCCAACGTCCTGACTTTC. Translated: CASRTARAGANVLTF.

This clonotype was detected ten times or more. In DNA form, the CDR3 reads TGCGCCAGCAGCCAACGGGACAGTTACGAGCAGTACTTC. Encoded protein: CASSQRDSYEQYF. This sequence joins TRBV4-1 and TRBJ2-7; 7 bases line up with TRBD1. V trimming: 2 bases; J trimming: 4 bases; junction bases outside the gene matches: 2. This CDR3 spans 13 amino acids. Germline V gene lookup returns CDR1 MGHRA and CDR2 YSYEKL.

This clonotype was observed a handful of times. The genes are TRBV9 and TRBJ2-1; 8 nucleotides line up with TRBD2. Germline CDR1 reads SGDLS; CDR2 reads YYNGEE. V trimming: 0 bases; J trimming: 9 bases; junction bases outside the gene matches: 2. This CDR3 comprises 13 residues. CDR3 sequence: CASSVETSVEQFF. The CDR3, as DNA: TGTGCCAGCAGCGTAGAGACTAGCGTTGAGCAGTTCTTC.

This clonotype has only a few counts. The chain combines TRBV6-5 with TRBJ2-3; D gene uncertain. CDR3 length equals 13 residues. V dropped 2 bases and J dropped 4 bases, with 7 bases sitting between them. Germline V gives CDR1 MNHEY, CDR2 SVGAGI. The CDR3 sequence: CASSYRVSDTQYF. CDR3 sequence (DNA): TGTGCCAGCAGTTACCGAGTCTCAGATACGCAGTATTTT.

In this sample, this clonotype turned up many times. This chain uses TRBV28 with TRBJ2-7, with 11 bases that match TRBD2. This CDR3 region has 14 residues. Germline V gene sequence: CDR1 MDHEN, CDR2 SYDVKM. The V gene end was trimmed by 6 bases and the J gene end by 2 bases; junction bases not matched to a gene: 3. This CDR3 reads CASSGTSGTYEQYF. The DNA of the CDR3 is TGTGCCAGCAGCGGGACTAGCGGAACCTACGAGCAGTACTTC.

This clonotype occurred once. Here the CDR3 DNA reads TGTGCCAGCAGTGTCGTCACAAACACCGGGGAGCTGTTTTTT. Translated, it gives CASSVVTNTGELFF. This chain uses TRBV2 with TRBJ2-2; D is ambiguous. Trimming removed 4 bases from V and 2 bases from J, with 8 bases in between. CDR1 SNHLY and CDR2 FYNNEI come from the germline V gene. This CDR3 is built from 14 residues.

The sample holds a few counts of this clonotype. V gene TRBV12-3 or TRBV12-4 combines with J gene TRBJ1-4; D uncertain. Trimming removed 0 bases from V and 8 bases from J, with 16 bases in between. This CDR3 region has 16 residues. The CDR3 spells CASSLAPGSYGEKLFF. The CDR3 DNA follows: TGTGCCAGCAGTTTAGCGCCGGGATCGTACGGCGAAAAACTGTTTTTT.

The chain recombines TRBV20-1 with TRBJ2-4; 7 nucleotides agree with TRBD1. With V trimmed by 3 bases and J by 8 bases, 4 bases remained unmatched. The CDR3 contains 12 residues. Germline CDR1 is DFQATT and CDR2 is SNEGSKA (reference sequence). The CDR3 protein is CSARTGKDIQYF. CDR3 nucleotide sequence: TGCAGTGCTAGGACAGGGAAAGACATTCAGTACTTC.

There are a few counts of this clonotype. The chain links TRBV10-1 to TRBJ2-3, with D maybe TRBD2 (5 bases). Germline loops: CDR1 WNHNN, CDR2 SYGVQD (reference sequence). Trimming pared 7 bases from V and 3 bases from J, leaving 17 bases between. The CDR3 length is 15 residues. The CDR3 DNA reads as TGCGCCAGCAACGGGGTGCGGGCCGGGACAGATACGCAGTATTTT. Translating gives CASNGVRAGTDTQYF.